The 8 T cell receptor beta chains given below trace back to one sample, sequenced in a study of monozygotic twins with inflammatory bowel disease. TCRdb reprocessed the 5' RACE reads and reports one entry per CDR3 protein, with no DNA. This table lists roughly 160,000 distinct CDR3 sequences. Sequenced input: blood. The source is a human donor with ulcerative colitis or Crohn's disease, or a healthy co-twin of an affected twin (not recorded which).

This chain uses TRBV15 with TRBJ1-5; TCRdb's D gene call, TRBD1, goes unchecked for lack of DNA. This CDR3 is built from 15 residues. Germline loops: CDR1 LNHNV, CDR2 YYDKDF (reference sequence). The CDR3 sequence is CATGPWGRSNQPQHF.

The V and J genes are TRBV6-1 and TRBJ2-5; the TRBD2 assignment by TCRdb is unverifiable without DNA. Germline CDR1 MNHNS, CDR2 SASEGT. The CDR3 covers 15 residues. The CDR3 region is CASSVGVGVGETQYF.

V is TRBV28 and J is TRBJ1-5; without DNA, the TCRdb call of TRBD1 cannot be checked. The CDR3 has 15 amino acids. Looked up from germline, CDR1 is MDHEN and CDR2 is SYDVKM. Here the CDR3 reads CASSFGTRENQPQHF.

The V gene is TRBV25-1, the J gene TRBJ2-2; with no DNA, the TCRdb D assignment of TRBD1 cannot be verified. The length of the CDR3 is 14 residues. Germline CDR1 is MGHDK and CDR2 is SYGVNS. CDR3 residues: CASSDRVKTGELFF. Full variable domain (rest looked up from reference TRBV25-1 and TRBJ2-2): EADIYQTPRYLVIGTGKKITLECSQTMGHDKMYWYQQDPGMELHLIHYSYGVNSTEKGDLSSESTVSRIRTEHFPLTLESARPSHTSQYLCASSDRVKTGELFFGEGSRLTVL.

J is TRBJ1-1 and V is TRBV5-1. This CDR3 has 12 residues. Germline CDR1 reads SGHRS; CDR2 reads YFSETQ. The CDR3: CASSTANTEAFF.

CDR3 in amino acids: CAILPKGTRGSYEQYF. The chain carries TRBV28 and TRBJ2-7; TCRdb selects TRBD2, and the lack of DNA leaves this call unchecked. Germline lookup yields CDR1 MDHEN and CDR2 SYDVKM. This CDR3 contains 16 residues.

The rearrangement joins TRBV13 to TRBJ2-5; the D call of TRBD2 rests on TCRdb alone, since no DNA is present to check it. The CDR3 loop spans 16 amino acids. Germline lookup yields CDR1 PRHDT and CDR2 FYEKMQ (reference sequence). Here the CDR3 reads CASSLGRGGVQETQYF.

The chain uses TRBV3-1 and TRBJ1-1; TCRdb returns TRBD1, unconfirmable since there is no DNA. The CDR3 runs to 14 residues. The germline V gene encodes CDR1 LGHDT and CDR2 YNNKEL (reference sequence). The CDR3 protein is CASSQDATGGEAFF.